These 4 T cell receptor beta chains were sequenced from one sample in a study of identifying expanded T cells in peripheral blood. Measured with immunoSEQ multiplex PCR; TCRdb has only the in-frame clones, and not every one. The profile shows 50,000 to 70,000 clones, about 89% of them singletons. The material sequenced was blood. The receptor set was obtained from a person aged 18 to 70 in good health.

The V gene is TRBV7-2, the J gene TRBJ2-7; D might be TRBD1 (7 bases). V was pared by 4 bases and J by 3 bases, with 22 bases between. Germline-derived CDR1 and CDR2 are SGHTA and FQGNSA. The CDR3 has 17 residues. CDR3 protein: CASSSGASQGWDYEQYF. The CDR3 region has the DNA TGTGCCAGCAGCTCGGGGGCATCACAGGGGTGGGACTACGAGCAGTACTTC.

This sequence joins TRBV5-1 and TRBJ2-2, with TRBD2 as a possible D gene (5 bases). Germline lookup yields CDR1 SGHRS and CDR2 YFSETQ. V was pared by 2 bases and J by 3 bases, with 17 bases between. The length of the CDR3 is 17 residues. Here the CDR3 reads CASSLSPSGDDTGELFF. The CDR3 region has the DNA TGCGCCAGCAGCTTATCCCCCTCCGGGGATGACACCGGGGAGCTGTTTTTT.

The CDR3 nucleotides read TGCAGTGCCGACGGGGGGGGTGGCTACACCTTC. It is translated as CSADGGGGYTF. This sequence joins TRBV20-1 and TRBJ1-2, with D maybe TRBD1 (5 bases). CDR1 is DFQATT and CDR2 is SNEGSKA in the germline V gene (reference sequence). The CDR3 contains 11 residues. Deletions cut 6 bases from V and 7 bases from J, with 12 bases between.

The V call is TRBV6-1, the J call TRBJ2-3, with TRBD1 identical over 7 bases. This CDR3 has 15 residues. The V and J ends lost 5 bases and 4 bases, in that order; junction bases with no gene match: 9. Germline CDR1 reads MNHNS; CDR2 reads SASEGT. This CDR3 is CASSTRQGWADTQYF. In nucleotides, the CDR3 is TGTGCCAGCAGTACCCGACAGGGATGGGCAGATACGCAGTATTTT.